This T cell receptor (beta chain) was observed in a study of shared clonotypes between healthy human individuals. Study background: Per donor, CD8 memory used one plate, CD8 naive used two, CD4 memory used three and CD4 naive used three. General study findings and limits: The naive CD4 repertoires of a handful of donors were compared, and around 4.7% of clonotypes were shared.

This clone was seen a handful of times. Its antigen is unknown. All donors qualified as healthy HIV-negative adults and had experienced no recent acute infections or vaccinations. Over several immunoSEQ plates, each subset's genomic DNA was distributed in even portions. The data were produced by immunoSEQ multiplex PCR, yet TCRdb's version contains in-frame clones alone and is incomplete. The sample has around 980,000 clones, roughly 74% seen once. Germline CDR1 reads SGHTA; CDR2 reads FQGTGA. The ends were cut back, 1 base at V and 7 bases at J, with 8 bases in the middle. The CDR3 has 13 residues. V gene TRBV7-3 combines with J gene TRBJ1-3, with unresolved D. This clonotype originated in a young man in good health. Some clones in this sample may be carry-over from other donors' samples. Material for sequencing was memory CD4+ T cells from PBMCs. Subset in this sample: CD45RA-negative fraction. The CDR3 reads CASSLNLGNTIYF. The CDR3 DNA reads as TGTGCCAGCAGCTTAAATCTGGGGAACACCATATATTTT.